The sequence of this T cell receptor beta chain was determined in a study of blood T cell repertoires in COVID-19. Whole-study context: The cDNA or gDNA used as material had been derived from T cells, B-cell-depleted T cells, or PBMCs.

Measured with immunoSEQ multiplex PCR; TCRdb has only the in-frame clones, and not every one. The table shows approximately 28,000 clones, with roughly 90% occurring only once. The V gene's germline CDR1 is SNHLY and CDR2 FYNNEI. The V end lost 8 bases, the J end lost 5 bases, and 15 bases lay between the germline ends. This CDR3 is 13 amino acids long. The V gene is TRBV2, the J gene TRBJ1-1; tentatively, D is TRBD1 (5 bases). The clonotype was recovered from a man aged 65 to 85 with active or convalescent COVID-19. Sequencing was done on a sample of peripheral blood. CDR3: CASAQDMLTEAFF. The CDR3 DNA is TGTGCCAGCGCCCAGGACATGTTGACTGAAGCTTTCTTT. The whole variable domain, remainder taken from reference TRBV2 and TRBJ1-1, is EPEVTQTPSHQVTQMGQEVILRCVPISNHLYFYWYRQILGQKVEFLVSFYNNEISEKSEIFDDQFSVERPDGSNFTLKIRSTKLEDSAMYFCASAQDMLTEAFFGQGTRLTVV.